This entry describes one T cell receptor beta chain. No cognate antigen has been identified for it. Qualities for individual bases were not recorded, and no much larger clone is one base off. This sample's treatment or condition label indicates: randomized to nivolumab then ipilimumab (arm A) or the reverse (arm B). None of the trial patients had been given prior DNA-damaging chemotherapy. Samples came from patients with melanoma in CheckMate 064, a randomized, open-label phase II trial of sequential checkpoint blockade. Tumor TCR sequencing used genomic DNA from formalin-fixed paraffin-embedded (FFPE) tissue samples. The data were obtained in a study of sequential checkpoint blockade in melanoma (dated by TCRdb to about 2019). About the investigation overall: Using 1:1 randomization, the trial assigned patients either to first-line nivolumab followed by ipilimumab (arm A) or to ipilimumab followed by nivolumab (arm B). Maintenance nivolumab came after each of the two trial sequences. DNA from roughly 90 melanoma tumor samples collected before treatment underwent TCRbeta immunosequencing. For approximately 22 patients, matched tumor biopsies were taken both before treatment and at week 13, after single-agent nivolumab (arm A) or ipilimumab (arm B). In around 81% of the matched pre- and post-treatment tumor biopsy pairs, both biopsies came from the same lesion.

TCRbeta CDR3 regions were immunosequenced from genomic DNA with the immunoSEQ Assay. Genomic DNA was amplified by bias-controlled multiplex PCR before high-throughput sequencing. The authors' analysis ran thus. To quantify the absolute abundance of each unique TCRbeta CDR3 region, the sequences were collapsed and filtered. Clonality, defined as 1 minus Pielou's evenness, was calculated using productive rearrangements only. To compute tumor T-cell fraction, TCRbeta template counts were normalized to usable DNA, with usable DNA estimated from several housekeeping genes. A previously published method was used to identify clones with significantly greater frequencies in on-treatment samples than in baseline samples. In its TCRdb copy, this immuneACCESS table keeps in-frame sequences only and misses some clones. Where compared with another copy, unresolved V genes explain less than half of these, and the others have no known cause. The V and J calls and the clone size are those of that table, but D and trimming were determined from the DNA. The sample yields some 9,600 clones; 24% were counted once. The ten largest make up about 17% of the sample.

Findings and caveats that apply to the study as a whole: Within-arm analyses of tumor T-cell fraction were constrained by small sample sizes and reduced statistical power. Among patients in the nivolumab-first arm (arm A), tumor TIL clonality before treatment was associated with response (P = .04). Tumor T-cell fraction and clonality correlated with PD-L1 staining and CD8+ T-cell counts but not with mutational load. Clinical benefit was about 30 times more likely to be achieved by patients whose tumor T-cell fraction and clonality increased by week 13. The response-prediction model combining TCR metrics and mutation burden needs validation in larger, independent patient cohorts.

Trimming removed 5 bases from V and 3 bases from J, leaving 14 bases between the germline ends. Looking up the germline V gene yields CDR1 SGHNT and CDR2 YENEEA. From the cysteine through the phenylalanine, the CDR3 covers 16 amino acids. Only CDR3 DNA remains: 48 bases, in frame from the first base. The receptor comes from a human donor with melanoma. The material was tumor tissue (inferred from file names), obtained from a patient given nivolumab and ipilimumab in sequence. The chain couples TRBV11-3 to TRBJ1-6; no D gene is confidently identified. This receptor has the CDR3 CASSISTVYYNSPLHF. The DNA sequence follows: TGTGCCAGCAGCATTTCTACAGTATACTATAATTCACCCCTCCACTTT.